This T cell receptor (beta chain) comes out of a study of beta chain features in type 1 diabetes. Study as a whole: About 98,000,000 sorted cells were examined across all samples.

Each of the CD4+ naive, central memory, regulatory and stem cell-like memory populations was sorted via CD45RO/CCR7/CD25/CD127/CD95/CD27. Sorted populations all had greater than 95% purity. With respect to this clone: The antigen is not known.

Every isolated RNA sample was fully reverse transcribed, so sequencing captured expressed TCRB transcripts. TCRdb's table, derived via immunoSEQ multiplex PCR, lists solely in-frame clones and lacks some. The sample has about 110,000 clones, under 40% seen once. V lost 5 bases, J lost 1 base, and 8 bases lay in between. Per germline, CDR1 SGHVS and CDR2 FQNEAQ. There are 13 residues in the CDR3. Study-wide results and caveats: Moderate but significant shortening of TCRB CDR3s was recorded in all four CD4+ subsets from Type 1 diabetes patients.

The J gene is TRBJ1-1, the V gene TRBV7-8; D is ambiguous. This receptor was taken from a woman younger than 35 in good health. Sample: stem cell memory CD4+ T cells from blood. The CDR3 sequence: CASSPVPNTEAFF. CDR3 DNA: TGTGCCAGCAGCCCTGTCCCGAACACTGAAGCTTTCTTT.